These 10 T cell receptor beta chains originate from one sample sequenced in a study of radiotherapy plus CTLA-4 blockade in lung cancer. Produced via immunoSEQ multiplex PCR; TCRdb's table is partial and in-frame only. Of some 120,000 clones listed, approximately 77% were seen once; the top ten hold approximately 3.5%. Sequenced here: peripheral blood, sampled from a patient treated with radiotherapy plus ipilimumab. Receptors originate from a human donor with non-small cell lung cancer that progressed on radiotherapy plus ipilimumab. Some clones in this sample may be carry-over from other donors' samples.

This clone showed up just once. V is TRBV27 and J is TRBJ2-7; TRBD1 aligns across 8 bases. Germline trimming cut 3 bases from V and 4 bases from J; bases unmatched to any gene: 17. The CDR3 covers 18 residues. Germline assignment: CDR1 MNHEY and CDR2 SMNVEV (reference sequence). The CDR3 region has the DNA TGTGCCAGCAGTTTGGGGACAGGACAGGTCCAAAGGTCGTACGAGCAGTACTTC. This sequence encodes CASSLGTGQVQRSYEQYF.

This chain joins TRBV5-4 and TRBJ2-7, with D possibly matching TRBD1 (6 bases). The ends were cut back, 2 bases at V and 3 bases at J, with 12 bases in the middle. Germline CDR1 and CDR2: SGHNT and YYREEE (reference sequence). This CDR3 has 14 residues. The chain's CDR3 is CASSFGTNNYEQYF. CDR3 DNA: TGTGCCAGCAGCTTTGGGACAAACAACTACGAGCAGTACTTC.

This chain links TRBV28 with TRBJ2-3; 7 bases match TRBD1. The J segment lost 5 bases and the V segment lost 4 bases, leaving 6 bases of the junction unmatched. CDR3 size: 14 residues. Germline V gene data show CDR1 as MDHEN and CDR2 as SYDVKM. CDR3 loop: CASSSYRGEDTQYF. The DNA of the CDR3 is TGTGCCAGCAGTTCCTACAGGGGAGAAGATACGCAGTATTTT.

The J gene is TRBJ2-5, the V gene TRBV27; TRBD2 matches at 13 bases. This CDR3 has 19 residues. Trimming cost V 5 bases and J 7 bases; bases outside gene matches: 19. Germline V lookup: CDR1 MNHEY, CDR2 SMNVEV (reference sequence). The CDR3 nucleotides read TGTGCCAGCAGTCCGCCCCCCCGGACTAGCGGGGGCCTAGGGGGGACCCAGTACTTC. Translating it yields CASSPPPRTSGGLGGTQYF.

The V and J genes are TRBV7-2 and TRBJ1-5; D is perhaps TRBD1 (5 bases). This CDR3 region has 13 residues. The germline gives CDR1 SGHTA, CDR2 FQGNSA. Trimming took off 3 bases at V and 4 bases at J, with 7 bases between the two ends. This CDR3 reads CASSLRTNQPQHF. As DNA, the CDR3 is TGTGCCAGCAGCTTGAGGACAAATCAGCCCCAGCATTTT.

The CDR3 loop is CASSRPGQGNTEAFF. The CDR3 nucleotides are TGTGCCAGCAGCAGACCGGGACAGGGGAACACTGAAGCTTTCTTT. This chain links TRBV5-4 with TRBJ1-1; TRBD1 matches at 9 bases. The CDR3 has 15 residues. Unmatched junction bases numbered 5, after V lost 4 bases and J lost 1 base. The germline gives CDR1 SGHNT, CDR2 YYREEE (reference sequence). The full variable domain, completed using reference TRBV5-4 and TRBJ1-1, is ETGVTQSPTHLIKTRGQQVTLRCSSQSGHNTVSWYQQALGQGPQFIFQYYREEENGRGNFPPRFSGLQFPNYSSELNVNALELDDSALYLCASSRPGQGNTEAFFGQGTRLTVV.

The chain is built from TRBV19 and TRBJ2-1, with 7 bases identical to TRBD2. V shed 6 bases and J 7 bases; nucleotides not matched to a gene: 9. Germline CDR1 is LNHDA and CDR2 is SQIVND (reference sequence). This CDR3 has 14 amino acids. The CDR3 nucleotides read TGTGCCAGTAGCCCCTGGGCTAGCGGAAATGAGCAGTTCTTC. Amino acid sequence: CASSPWASGNEQFF.

This clone was seen once. The rearrangement joins TRBV9 to TRBJ1-6; no definite D call. The germline CDR1 and CDR2 sequences are SGDLS and YYNGEE. The CDR3 is 15 residues long. Trimming took 0 bases from V and 6 from J, leaving 10 bases between them. CDR3 nucleotide sequence: TGTGCCAGCAGCGTAGTTTCCAGCCCTAATTCACCCCTCCACTTT. Protein sequence: CASSVVSSPNSPLHF.

This sequence joins TRBV23-1 and TRBJ2-1; D is ambiguous. Being an ORF, TRBV23-1 has a function that is uncertain. The CDR3 runs to 15 residues. V was clipped by 0 bases and J by 8 bases, with 14 bases between them. The CDR3 coding sequence is TGCGCCAGCAGTCAATCCGGGCCCCGCTCCGATGAGCAGTTCTTC. Translating gives CASSQSGPRSDEQFF.

The chain carries TRBV4-3 and TRBJ2-3; 11 bases align to TRBD2. V dropped 0 bases and J dropped 3; count of bases not matched to a gene: 17. CDR3 length: 21 residues. Germline CDR1 and CDR2: LGHNA and YSLEER. CDR3 region: CASSQESRGWLAGGTTDTQYF. The CDR3 DNA reads TGCGCCAGCAGCCAAGAGTCTAGGGGATGGCTAGCGGGGGGTACGACAGATACGCAGTATTTT.